The present TCR beta chain was sequenced within a study of blood T cell repertoires in COVID-19. Turning to the study itself: COVID-19 samples from acute and convalescent phases originated in the United States, Italy and Spain. PBMCs, B-cell-depleted T cells, or T cells provided the cDNA or gDNA that made up the material.

Per the original data handling: The assay estimated nucleated cells by amplifying reference gene primers. The repertoire was sequenced with immunoSEQ multiplex PCR; TCRdb's copy has only in-frame clones and lacks some. The V and J calls and clone size come from that table; D and trimming were worked out from the DNA. The sample consists of about 30,000 clones, around 83% of them appearing once. The source of this sequence is a human donor in a cohort sampled during active COVID-19. Sample: peripheral blood.

In nucleotides, the CDR3 is TGTGCCAGCTCACGTTCGTTGACTGGGACAGCCTCGGAGGGCTACACCTTC. As protein: CASSRSLTGTASEGYTF. This chain uses TRBV18 with TRBJ1-2; 7 positions match TRBD1. CDR1 KGHSH and CDR2 LQKENI come from the germline V gene. Trimming cost V 4 bases and J 8 bases; bases outside gene matches: 19. The CDR3 consists of 17 residues.